The clone carrying this TCR beta chain was detected only once. Its antigen is as yet unknown. Repertoires were generated with immunoSEQ multiplex PCR, while TCRdb's copy carries only in-frame clones and drops some. This table has under 150,000 clones, 94% appearing once. Before surgery, patients took at least one anti-epileptic drug. The data were taken from a study of brain T cells in children with intractable seizures. General observations from the study: Viral specificity was inferred only from CDR3 similarity; HCMV serostatus was unknown.

The length of the CDR3 is 13 residues. The trim removed 6 bases at V and 8 bases at J, leaving 11 bases unmatched. CDR1 and CDR2 (germline): SQVTM, ANQGSEA. This chain connects TRBV29-1 to TRBJ1-2; 8 bases are shared with TRBD1. The sequences come from peripheral blood, collected at surgery. This TCR derives from a boy in the first two years of life with hemimegalencephaly and intractable seizures. DNA of the CDR3: TGCAGCGTGGGTAGTGACAGGGACAGGGGCTACACCTTC. Translated: CSVGSDRDRGYTF. The full variable domain, completed using reference TRBV29-1 and TRBJ1-2, is SAVISQKPSRDICQRGTSLTIQCQVDSQVTMMFWYRQQPGQSLTLIATANQGSEATYESGFVIDKFPISRPNLTFSTLTVSNMSPEDSSIYLCSVGSDRDRGYTFGSGTRLTVV.